The rows below give T cell receptor beta chains drawn from one sample of a study of cytomegalovirus exposure and HLA in healthy donors. The protocol was immunoSEQ multiplex PCR, while the TCRdb copy is restricted to in-frame clones and leaves out a portion. In the table there are under 200,000 clones, roughly 80% of which are singletons. What was sequenced was PBMCs. The origin of the receptors is a young woman in good health and CMV-seronegative. Each CDR3 is given without its conserved first and last residue. D genes are given only for firm matches.

v_call: TRBV7-8
d_call: NA
cdr3_aa: ASSLALRNSRLGYNEQF

v_call: TRBV28
d_call: NA
cdr3_aa: ASSPSQRVGNTIY

v_call: TRBV28
d_call: NA
cdr3_aa: ASEEGGGTDTQY

v_call: TRBV19
d_call: TRBD1
cdr3_aa: ASSYGSGTGVGYT

v_call: TRBV6-1
d_call: NA
cdr3_aa: ASSEVLAQSYNEQF

v_call: TRBV7-7
d_call: NA
cdr3_aa: ASSPHPREQDGYAEQF

v_call: TRBV10-3
d_call: NA
cdr3_aa: AIQGNTEAF

v_call: TRBV29-1
d_call: NA
cdr3_aa: SVIFNYGYT

v_call: TRBV9
d_call: TRBD1
cdr3_aa: ASSAGQGGLNQPQH

v_call: TRBV7-9
d_call: TRBD1
cdr3_aa: ASSHPFGQGSKETQY

v_call: TRBV10-3
d_call: TRBD1
cdr3_aa: AISEGDRGPDTQY

v_call: TRBV14
d_call: TRBD1
cdr3_aa: ASSQSGQGYEQY

v_call: TRBV4-1
d_call: TRBD1
cdr3_aa: ASSQEGLTGREKLF

v_call: TRBV10-3
d_call: NA
cdr3_aa: AISVLTGPYEQY

v_call: TRBV7-2
d_call: TRBD2
cdr3_aa: ASSLRTSGRTGELF

v_call: TRBV13
d_call: TRBD2
cdr3_aa: ASSLGLAAYEQY

v_call: TRBV30
d_call: NA
cdr3_aa: AWSDGSSYEQY

v_call: TRBV7-9
d_call: NA
cdr3_aa: ASSSQGLHGYT

v_call: TRBV21-1
d_call: NA
cdr3_aa: ASSVLRGTSGREETQY

v_call: TRBV29-1
d_call: NA
cdr3_aa: SVDRSDEQF

v_call: TRBV1
d_call: NA
cdr3_aa: TSSQDRWLRERPGELF

v_call: TRBV13
d_call: TRBD1
cdr3_aa: ASGNGQALEAF

v_call: TRBV19
d_call: NA
cdr3_aa: ASSMGAGDGYEQY

v_call: TRBV28
d_call: NA
cdr3_aa: ASSFSRAGFMDEQY

v_call: TRBV6-1
d_call: TRBD1
cdr3_aa: ASSADRAAGELF

v_call: TRBV30
d_call: NA
cdr3_aa: AWSPGQAYEQY

v_call: TRBV28
d_call: TRBD2
cdr3_aa: ASSQTSGKVLGTGELF

v_call: TRBV7-9
d_call: NA
cdr3_aa: ASSGQGNTIY

v_call: TRBV6-5
d_call: NA
cdr3_aa: ASSYTGGATEAF

v_call: TRBV19
d_call: NA
cdr3_aa: ASRDGLYSYEQY

v_call: TRBV4-3
d_call: NA
cdr3_aa: ASSQDGRQY

v_call: TRBV25-1
d_call: TRBD1
cdr3_aa: ASSDIRQGDTEAF

v_call: TRBV27
d_call: NA
cdr3_aa: ASSSVQNTEAF

v_call: TRBV25-1
d_call: TRBD2
cdr3_aa: ASRGGLDEQF

v_call: TRBV27
d_call: NA
cdr3_aa: ASSLTGSGANVLT

v_call: TRBV7-9
d_call: TRBD1
cdr3_aa: ASSDGTGVYEAF

v_call: TRBV19
d_call: NA
cdr3_aa: ASSITGRLSTDTQY

v_call: TRBV4-2
d_call: TRBD2
cdr3_aa: ASSQEGGLAGTDTQY

v_call: TRBV30
d_call: TRBD2
cdr3_aa: ACTPLGGSTDTQY

v_call: TRBV18
d_call: NA
cdr3_aa: ASSSPGTSSYNEQF

v_call: TRBV15
d_call: NA
cdr3_aa: ATSSGIPQETQY

v_call: TRBV2
d_call: TRBD1
cdr3_aa: ASREQGLGRNIQY

v_call: TRBV5-6
d_call: TRBD1
cdr3_aa: ASRRQGLSYEQY

v_call: TRBV5-1
d_call: NA
cdr3_aa: ASSIGDPYEQY

v_call: TRBV7-9
d_call: TRBD1
cdr3_aa: SSSLGQGGGGYT

v_call: TRBV7-2
d_call: NA
cdr3_aa: ASSLAGPGATDTQY

v_call: TRBV15
d_call: TRBD2
cdr3_aa: ATSRGLLAGGSSYEQY

v_call: TRBV7-9
d_call: TRBD2
cdr3_aa: ASSAPSGIGDTQY

v_call: TRBV28
d_call: NA
cdr3_aa: ASSPPSGQLEF

v_call: TRBV5-8
d_call: TRBD2
cdr3_aa: ASSFAVRGRGEQF